These 18 T cell receptor beta chains share one sample of origin, sequenced in a study of shared clonotypes between healthy human individuals. Produced via immunoSEQ multiplex PCR; TCRdb's table is partial and in-frame only. Counted here are fewer than 1.6 million clones, just under 99% occurring once; the ten biggest clones make up around 0.38%. Sequenced sample: naive CD4+ T cells sorted from blood. Subset given: CD45RA+ positively selected. These receptor sequences come from a man aged 25 to 40 in good health.

In the case of this clone: Distinct nucleotide sequences in the sample also encode this CDR3. V and J are TRBV7-2 and TRBJ2-7, with unresolved D. This CDR3 is built from 12 residues. Trimming removed 1 base at V and 4 bases at J, with 5 bases between. Germline CDR1 and CDR2: SGHTA and FQGNSA. CDR3 residues: CASSLDHYEQYF. In nucleotides, the CDR3 is TGTGCCAGCAGCTTAGATCATTACGAGCAGTACTTC.

The V gene is TRBV5-1, the J gene TRBJ2-7; perhaps TRBD1 as D (6 bases). Between the trimmed V and J ends, which lost 0 bases and 4 bases, there was a span of 14 bases. Germline-derived CDR1 and CDR2 are SGHRS and YFSETQ. The CDR3 sequence is 15 residues long. CDR3 sequence (DNA): TGCGCCAGCAGCTTGGACGCAGGGGCGATTTACGAGCAGTACTTC. As protein: CASSLDAGAIYEQYF.

J is TRBJ2-1 and V is TRBV7-2; TRBD2 aligns across 12 bases. CDR3 length: 17 residues. V gave up 3 bases and J gave up 3 bases; unmatched junction bases: 6. The germline V gene encodes CDR1 SGHTA and CDR2 FQGNSA. CDR3 sequence: CASSFMRTSGIYNEQFF. The CDR3 DNA follows: TGTGCCAGCAGCTTCATGCGGACTAGCGGGATCTACAATGAGCAGTTCTTC. Combining the CDR3 with reference TRBV7-2 and TRBJ2-1 gives the whole variable domain GAGVSQSPSNKVTEKGKDVELRCDPISGHTALYWYRQSLGQGLEFLIYFQGNSAPDKSGLPSDRFSAERTGGSVSTLTIQRTQQEDSAVYLCASSFMRTSGIYNEQFFGPGTRLTVL.

Only one count was recorded for this clone. The chain couples TRBV5-4 to TRBJ2-7; D is possibly TRBD1 (6 bases). The ends were cut back, 4 bases at V and 2 bases at J, with 13 bases in the middle. The CDR3 totals 14 residues. Germline V gene sequence: CDR1 SGHNT, CDR2 YYREEE (reference sequence). CDR3 amino acids: CASSLGQRTYEQYF. For the CDR3, the DNA is TGTGCCAGCAGCCTGGGACAACGTACCTACGAGCAGTACTTC.

For this clone: Other DNA sequences in the same sample also yield this CDR3. V and J are TRBV6-5 and TRBJ2-4, with no clear D. The CDR3 loop spans 14 amino acids. Deletions cut 2 bases from V and 0 bases from J, with 5 bases between. Germline V CDR1 and CDR2: MNHEY, SVGAGI. CDR3 protein: CASSYGLAKNIQYF. The CDR3, as DNA: TGTGCCAGCAGTTACGGATTAGCCAAAAACATTCAGTACTTC.

The chain is built from TRBV5-5 and TRBJ1-4; D may be TRBD1 (6 bases). CDR3 length: 15 amino acids. Germline CDR1 and CDR2: SGHKS and YYEKEE (reference sequence). Trimming shortened V by 4 bases and J by 12 bases, and 22 bases separated the two germline ends. Here the CDR3 DNA reads TGTGCCAGCAGCAGACGACAGGAGGAGGGTAGGGAACTGTTTTTT. It yields the protein CASSRRQEEGRELFF.

This clone came up once. The V and J genes are TRBV6-5 and TRBJ2-3, with D unclear. CDR3 length: 13 amino acids. Germline V gene sequence: CDR1 MNHEY, CDR2 SVGAGI. V was cut by 3 bases and J by 3 bases, with 7 bases left in between. The CDR3 region is CASSYALTDTQYF. The DNA for the CDR3 is TGTGCCAGCAGTTATGCTTTAACAGATACGCAGTATTTT.

The chain joins TRBV7-2 to TRBJ2-1; D not certain. Looked up from germline, CDR1 is SGHTA and CDR2 is FQGNSA. Trimming left V 7 bases short and J 0 bases short, with 10 bases between. This CDR3 has 14 residues. CDR3 sequence reads: CASIVALSYNEQFF. In DNA form, the CDR3 reads TGTGCCAGCATAGTTGCGCTCTCCTACAATGAGCAGTTCTTC.

The chain combines TRBV18 with TRBJ1-1, with 7 bases that match TRBD1. Germline CDR1 KGHSH, CDR2 LQKENI. The CDR3 consists of 14 residues. Unmatched junction bases numbered 5, after V lost 4 bases and J lost 3 bases. In DNA, the CDR3 is TGTGCCAGCTCACAAACAGGGACAGACACTGAAGCTTTCTTT. Its translation is CASSQTGTDTEAFF.

This chain connects TRBV10-3 to TRBJ2-3; TRBD2 agrees at 12 bases. The CDR3 has 14 amino acids. V was clipped by 10 bases and J by 3 bases; unmatched bases: 5. CDR1 ENHRY and CDR2 SYGVKD come from the germline V gene. The CDR3 coding sequence is TGTGCCACCTCGACTAGCGGGAGAACAGATACGCAGTATTTT. Its translation is CATSTSGRTDTQYF.

The table lists this clone with a count of one. Other nucleotide sequences in the sample specify the same CDR3. This rearrangement joins TRBV19 to TRBJ2-3; possibly TRBD1 for D (5 bases). This CDR3 spans 15 amino acids. Deletions cut 3 bases from V and 2 bases from J, with 12 bases between. Germline V gene sequence: CDR1 LNHDA, CDR2 SQIVND (reference sequence). In DNA form, the CDR3 reads TGTGCCAGTAGTATCGGGCAGGGAAACACAGATACGCAGTATTTT. As protein: CASSIGQGNTDTQYF.

V gene TRBV5-1 combines with J gene TRBJ2-5; 10 nucleotides line up with TRBD2. V dropped 0 bases and J dropped 4; count of bases not matched to a gene: 9. The CDR3 has 17 amino acids. Germline CDR1 SGHRS, CDR2 YFSETQ. The DNA for the CDR3 is TGCGCCAGCAGCTTGGGCCTAGCGGGAGAGGGGGGAGAGACCCAGTACTTC. It specifies CASSLGLAGEGGETQYF.

This chain links TRBV5-8 with TRBJ2-7, with D tentatively TRBD1 (6 bases). Germline assignment: CDR1 SGHTS and CDR2 YDEGEE. V lost 3 bases and J 4 bases, leaving 14 bases between the germline ends. The CDR3 is 14 amino acids. In DNA form, the CDR3 reads TGTGCCAGCAGCTACGGGACACTGGTTTACGAGCAGTACTTC. Translated, it gives CASSYGTLVYEQYF.

This clone was seen once. The chain employs TRBV21-1 and TRBJ2-2. TRBV21-1 counts as a pseudogene. This CDR3 has 12 residues. Here the CDR3 DNA reads TGTGCCAGCAGCAAAGAAGGCGGGGAGCTGTTTTTT. Translated: CASSKEGGELFF.

CDR3 in amino acids: CASSPSRTESSYEQYF. The CDR3 coding sequence is TGTGCCAGCAGCCCTTCCAGGACAGAGAGCTCCTACGAGCAGTACTTC. The chain couples TRBV7-2 to TRBJ2-7; TRBD1 is a possible D gene (6 bases). The V and J ends lost 5 bases and 0 bases respectively, with 17 bases between them. The CDR3 contains 16 residues. The V gene's germline CDR1 is SGHTA and CDR2 FQGNSA.

The chain couples TRBV7-1 to TRBJ2-1; D perhaps matches TRBD2 (5 bases). TRBV7-1 is treated as an ORF (open reading frame) with a function not yet certain. Between the trimmed V and J ends, which lost 6 bases and 0 bases, there was a span of 12 bases. This CDR3 has 15 residues. CDR3 coding DNA: TGTGCCAGCAGTTCCCCGGGAAGCTCCTACAATGAGCAGTTCTTC. As protein: CASSSPGSSYNEQFF.

The V call is TRBV10-3, the J call TRBJ2-1, with D possibly called TRBD1 or TRBD2 (5 bases each). The length of the CDR3 is 12 residues. From germline, CDR1 is ENHRY and CDR2 SYGVKD. The germline V and J ends were trimmed by 10 bases and 2 bases, with 9 bases remaining between them. The DNA for the CDR3 is TGTGCCACCGTGGGGGCCTACAATGAGCAGTTCTTC. Translation gives CATVGAYNEQFF.

The V and J genes are TRBV18 and TRBJ1-6; 7 nucleotides line up with TRBD1. The length of the CDR3 is 15 residues. Germline CDR1 and CDR2: KGHSH and LQKENI. With 4 bases clipped from V and 8 bases from J, the junction kept 8 bases outside the gene matches. The CDR3 loop reads CASSRQGGIDSPLHF. The CDR3 bases are TGTGCCAGCTCACGACAGGGAGGTATCGATTCACCCCTCCACTTT. The variable domain in full, completed from reference TRBV18 and TRBJ1-6, reads NAGVMQNPRHLVRRRGQEARLRCSPMKGHSHVYWYRQLPEEGLKFMVYLQKENIIDESGMPKERFSAEFPKEGPSILRIQQVVRGDSAAYFCASSRQGGIDSPLHFGNGTRLTVT.